These T cell receptor beta chains were read from a single sample in a study of resident and recirculating memory T cells in vitiligo. Sequenced by immunoSEQ multiplex PCR; TCRdb stores in-frame clones only, minus some. The sample lists about 76,000 clones, about 91% seen once, with roughly 5% in the top ten. Sequenced input: blood. Every receptor here comes from a male donor with vitiligo. Each CDR3 is given with its conserved first and last residue. A D gene is named only where the DNA matches it firmly. Rows give clone size only sometimes, using once, few, many, or a class for an expanded clone.

D gene: .
clone size: .
J gene: TRBJ1-5
V gene: TRBV5-1
CDR3 DNA: TGCGCCAGCAGCCAGGGGTACGGGGGCAATCAGCCCCAGCATTTT
CDR3 protein: CASSQGYGGNQPQHF

D gene: .
clone size: .
J gene: TRBJ2-5
V gene: TRBV7-3
CDR3 DNA: TGTGCCAGCAGTCTCCAGGGCGGAGAAGAGACCCAGTACTTC
CDR3 protein: CASSLQGGEETQYF

D gene: TRBD2
clone size: .
J gene: TRBJ2-3
V gene: TRBV5-1
CDR3 DNA: TGCGCCAGCAGCTTGGCCCTGATAGCGGGAATCACAGATACGCAGTATTTT
CDR3 protein: CASSLALIAGITDTQYF

D gene: TRBD1
clone size: .
J gene: TRBJ2-3
V gene: TRBV11-2
CDR3 DNA: TGTGCCAGCAGCTTCCGGGACAGGGGCACAGATACGCAGTATTTT
CDR3 protein: CASSFRDRGTDTQYF

D gene: .
clone size: .
J gene: TRBJ1-1
V gene: TRBV7-6
CDR3 DNA: TGTGCCAGCAGCATGGGCCCCCAGGGCCTGCCTGAAGCTTTCTTT
CDR3 protein: CASSMGPQGLPEAFF

D gene: TRBD1
clone size: .
J gene: TRBJ2-4
V gene: TRBV16
CDR3 DNA: TGTGCCAGCAGCCAGGACAGGGGGTCCGGCTCGGCCAAAAACATTCAGTACTTC
CDR3 protein: CASSQDRGSGSAKNIQYF

D gene: TRBD2
clone size: .
J gene: TRBJ2-7
V gene: TRBV10-3
CDR3 DNA: TGTGCCATCAGTCAAGCGGGGGTTTACGAGCAGTACTTC
CDR3 protein: CAISQAGVYEQYF

D gene: .
clone size: .
J gene: TRBJ2-5
V gene: TRBV5-1
CDR3 DNA: TGCGCCAGCAGCTTGAATCCACTACGCGGAGAGACCCAGTACTTC
CDR3 protein: CASSLNPLRGETQYF

D gene: TRBD2
clone size: .
J gene: TRBJ2-1
V gene: TRBV10-1
CDR3 DNA: TGCGCCAGCAGTGAGTCAGGGGGACTAGCGGGTGTCAGTGAGCAGTTCTTC
CDR3 protein: CASSESGGLAGVSEQFF

D gene: TRBD1
clone size: .
J gene: TRBJ1-2
V gene: TRBV9
CDR3 DNA: TGTGCCAGCAGCGTAACAGGGGATTATGGCTACACCTTC
CDR3 protein: CASSVTGDYGYTF

D gene: .
clone size: .
J gene: TRBJ2-1
V gene: TRBV25-1
CDR3 DNA: TGTGCCAGCAGTATCGGGAGCGGATGGGACAATGAGCAGTTCTTC
CDR3 protein: CASSIGSGWDNEQFF

D gene: TRBD2
clone size: .
J gene: TRBJ2-1
V gene: TRBV7-3
CDR3 DNA: TGTGCCAGCAGCTTAAACTGGCGGGAGTCCTACAATGAGCAGTTCTTC
CDR3 protein: CASSLNWRESYNEQFF

D gene: .
clone size: .
J gene: TRBJ1-2
V gene: TRBV7-9
CDR3 DNA: TGTGCCAGCAGCTTGGGCCAGGGAGGCTACACCTTC
CDR3 protein: CASSLGQGGYTF

D gene: TRBD2
clone size: .
J gene: TRBJ2-7
V gene: TRBV7-2
CDR3 DNA: TGTGCCAGCAGCTTAGAGGCGGGAGCTTACGAGCAGTACTTC
CDR3 protein: CASSLEAGAYEQYF

D gene: TRBD1
clone size: .
J gene: TRBJ2-7
V gene: TRBV28
CDR3 DNA: TGTGCCAGCAGCAAAACCGGGACAGGGCGATACGAGCAGTACTTC
CDR3 protein: CASSKTGTGRYEQYF

D gene: .
clone size: .
J gene: TRBJ2-1
V gene: TRBV27
CDR3 DNA: TGTGCCAGCAGTTTGACTAGGCATGAGCAGTTCTTC
CDR3 protein: CASSLTRHEQFF

D gene: TRBD1
clone size: once
J gene: TRBJ1-5
V gene: TRBV19
CDR3 DNA: TGTGCCAGTAGCACCCCGACAGGGGAAGATCAGCCCCAGCATTTT
CDR3 protein: CASSTPTGEDQPQHF

D gene: .
clone size: .
J gene: TRBJ1-4
V gene: TRBV28
CDR3 DNA: TGTGCCAGCAGTTTTTGGACCGAAAGGGGTGAAAAACTGTTTTTT
CDR3 protein: CASSFWTERGEKLFF

D gene: .
clone size: .
J gene: TRBJ2-2
V gene: TRBV7-7
CDR3 DNA: TGTGCCAGCAGCTTATTGCAGGGCTCGAACACCGGGGAGCTGTTTTTT
CDR3 protein: CASSLLQGSNTGELFF

D gene: .
clone size: .
J gene: TRBJ2-7
V gene: TRBV13
CDR3 DNA: TGTGCCAGCAGCTTCCCTTCCGACCCGGGGAACTACGAGCAGTACTTC
CDR3 protein: CASSFPSDPGNYEQYF

D gene: .
clone size: .
J gene: TRBJ2-7
V gene: TRBV19
CDR3 DNA: TGTGCCAGTAGTATATCCGGGACTGCTGCCTACGAGCAGTACTTC
CDR3 protein: CASSISGTAAYEQYF

D gene: .
clone size: .
J gene: TRBJ1-2
V gene: TRBV7-2
CDR3 DNA: TGTGCCAGCAGCTTAGCAGTCAGGGCGAGCGGCTACACCTTC
CDR3 protein: CASSLAVRASGYTF

D gene: .
clone size: .
J gene: TRBJ2-1
V gene: TRBV7-7
CDR3 DNA: TGTGCCAGCAGCCCCCCTGGGAGGAGTGAGCAGTTCTTC
CDR3 protein: CASSPPGRSEQFF

D gene: TRBD1
clone size: .
J gene: TRBJ1-4
V gene: TRBV7-6
CDR3 DNA: TGTGCCAGCAGTCCCCGGGACAGGGGGTCTGGTAATGAAAAACTGTTTTTT
CDR3 protein: CASSPRDRGSGNEKLFF

D gene: TRBD2
clone size: .
J gene: TRBJ2-3
V gene: TRBV4-1
CDR3 DNA: TGCGCCAGCAGCCAACGCATGAGGGGTGGAATTGGCGGGAGGTCCCTGGATACGCAGTATTTT
CDR3 protein: CASSQRMRGGIGGRSLDTQYF

D gene: .
clone size: .
J gene: TRBJ2-3
V gene: TRBV6-5
CDR3 DNA: TGTGCCAGCAGTTACTCGGAGACTAGCACAGATACGCAGTATTTT
CDR3 protein: CASSYSETSTDTQYF

D gene: TRBD1
clone size: medium-sized
J gene: TRBJ1-4
V gene: TRBV11-1
CDR3 DNA: TGTGCCAGCAGCTTCGCAGGGGGGAAACTGTTTTTT
CDR3 protein: CASSFAGGKLFF

D gene: TRBD1
clone size: .
J gene: TRBJ1-4
V gene: TRBV13
CDR3 DNA: TGTGCCAGCAGCCCCCAGGGACAGGGGAGAAGGGAAAAACTGTTTTTT
CDR3 protein: CASSPQGQGRREKLFF

D gene: TRBD1
clone size: .
J gene: TRBJ2-7
V gene: TRBV6-5
CDR3 DNA: TGTGCCAGCAGTTACGGGACAGGGGGCTACGAGCAGTACTTC
CDR3 protein: CASSYGTGGYEQYF

D gene: .
clone size: .
J gene: TRBJ2-2
V gene: TRBV28
CDR3 DNA: TGTGCCAGCAGGGGCGGGATATGGGCCGGGGAGCTGTTTTTT
CDR3 protein: CASRGGIWAGELFF

D gene: TRBD1
clone size: .
J gene: TRBJ1-1
V gene: TRBV5-1
CDR3 DNA: TGCGCCAGCAGCCCGGGACAGGGGACTGAAGCTTTCTTT
CDR3 protein: CASSPGQGTEAFF

D gene: .
clone size: .
J gene: TRBJ1-6
V gene: TRBV27
CDR3 DNA: TGTGCCAGCAGCTTGGTATCGGGGGGGACCCTCCACTTT
CDR3 protein: CASSLVSGGTLHF

D gene: .
clone size: .
J gene: TRBJ2-7
V gene: TRBV7-3
CDR3 DNA: TGTGCCAGCAGCTTAAATTCCGGGTCCGGCGAGCAGTACTTC
CDR3 protein: CASSLNSGSGEQYF

D gene: TRBD2
clone size: once
J gene: TRBJ2-5
V gene: TRBV7-9
CDR3 DNA: TGTGCCGCTATGGGCGGGAGGGCCTGGGAGACCCAGTACTTC
CDR3 protein: CAAMGGRAWETQYF

D gene: TRBD1
clone size: .
J gene: TRBJ2-7
V gene: TRBV9
CDR3 DNA: TGTGCCAGCAGCTCCAGACAGGGGGCTTCAGACGAGCAGTACTTC
CDR3 protein: CASSSRQGASDEQYF

D gene: TRBD1
clone size: .
J gene: TRBJ1-5
V gene: TRBV28
CDR3 DNA: TGTGCCAGTTCCCTAGGGACAGGGGCGGTTAATCAGCCCCAGCATTTT
CDR3 protein: CASSLGTGAVNQPQHF

D gene: TRBD2
clone size: .
J gene: TRBJ2-7
V gene: TRBV18
CDR3 DNA: TGTGCCAGCTCACCACCAGCGGGATTATCTGAGCAGTACTTC
CDR3 protein: CASSPPAGLSEQYF

D gene: .
clone size: once
J gene: TRBJ2-1
V gene: TRBV11-3
CDR3 DNA: TGTGCCAGCAGCTTAGGGGGGCTCGATGAGCAGTTCTTC
CDR3 protein: CASSLGGLDEQFF

D gene: TRBD1
clone size: .
J gene: TRBJ1-2
V gene: TRBV14
CDR3 DNA: TGTGCCAGCAGCCACGAAGGACAGGGGGTCTATGGCTACACCTTC
CDR3 protein: CASSHEGQGVYGYTF

D gene: .
clone size: once
J gene: TRBJ2-7
V gene: TRBV11-3
CDR3 DNA: TGTGCCAGCAGCCCGCACCACAGGGACGAGCAGTACTTC
CDR3 protein: CASSPHHRDEQYF

D gene: TRBD1
clone size: .
J gene: TRBJ2-7
V gene: TRBV5-1
CDR3 DNA: TGCGCCAGCAGCTCCCCGACAGGGGGCATCGTCGAGCAGTACTTC
CDR3 protein: CASSSPTGGIVEQYF

D gene: TRBD2
clone size: few
J gene: TRBJ2-2
V gene: TRBV13
CDR3 DNA: TGTGCCAGCAGCCACCGGAGGCTAGCGGACACCGGGGAGCTGTTTTTT
CDR3 protein: CASSHRRLADTGELFF

D gene: .
clone size: few
J gene: TRBJ1-5
V gene: TRBV27
CDR3 DNA: TGTGCCAGCAGTGGACTCTTCAGGGGAAGACTCAATCAGCCCCAGCATTTT
CDR3 protein: CASSGLFRGRLNQPQHF

D gene: .
clone size: .
J gene: TRBJ2-5
V gene: TRBV7-9
CDR3 DNA: TGTGCCAGCAGCTTAGGGGAGCAGGGACTTGAGACCCAGTACTTC
CDR3 protein: CASSLGEQGLETQYF

D gene: .
clone size: .
J gene: TRBJ1-4
V gene: TRBV2
CDR3 DNA: TGTGCCAGCAGTGAATATTCCGGGACATTTAATGAAAAACTGTTTTTT
CDR3 protein: CASSEYSGTFNEKLFF

D gene: .
clone size: once
J gene: TRBJ1-5
V gene: TRBV10-1
CDR3 DNA: TGCGCCAGCAGAGATGACAGGCATATTAATAGCAATCAGCCCCAGCATTTT
CDR3 protein: CASRDDRHINSNQPQHF

D gene: TRBD1
clone size: .
J gene: TRBJ2-1
V gene: TRBV30
CDR3 DNA: TGTGCCTGGAGAAAGGGACAGATACTTTACAATGAGCAGTTCTTC
CDR3 protein: CAWRKGQILYNEQFF

D gene: TRBD1
clone size: .
J gene: TRBJ2-7
V gene: TRBV5-6
CDR3 DNA: TGTGCCAGCAGCTGGGACAGGGAATACGAGCAGTACTTC
CDR3 protein: CASSWDREYEQYF